Listed below are T cell receptor beta chains from one sample, sequenced in a study of molecular identifiers for immune sequencing clone quantification. MiXCR, run by TCRdb on the PCR reads, gives a single entry per CDR3 protein. There are over 90,000 distinct CDR3 sequences in the sample; 35% occur only once, and about 9.1% lies in the top ten. Sequencing was carried out using naive CD8+ T cells from blood, with Jurkat cell RNA spiked in. These TCRs come from a human donor in good health. Some libraries in this study had Jurkat cell RNA spiked in. CDR3s include the opening cysteine and the closing phenylalanine or tryptophan. The order of the fields is J gene, V gene, CDR3 protein.

>TRBJ2-7|TRBV5-6
CASSSWTDYEQYF
>TRBJ2-3|TRBV12-3/TRBV12-4
CASSLYERPDTQYF
>TRBJ2-5|TRBV29-1
CSVEDRNQETQYF
>TRBJ1-2|TRBV13
CASSLGGYGYTF
>TRBJ2-7|TRBV7-8
CASTLSGLVAYEQYF
>TRBJ2-7|TRBV29-1
CSVEDGSHPGQYF
>TRBJ2-7|TRBV7-8
CASGFGRGGYEQYF
>TRBJ2-3|TRBV7-6
CASRAGRTSTDTQYF
>TRBJ2-2|TRBV27
CASSFNPLTGELFF
>TRBJ2-5|TRBV12-3/TRBV12-4
CASSPGTSGTQYF
>TRBJ2-1|TRBV27
CASSYQGRYNEQFF
>TRBJ2-7|TRBV5-1
CASSLAFGTGGAEQYF
>TRBJ2-5|TRBV7-8
CASSVGTAYLGETQYF
>TRBJ2-1|TRBV13
CASSLSLAATYYEQFF
>TRBJ1-1|TRBV29-1
CSAEQGYGTEAFF
>TRBJ1-2|TRBV12-3/TRBV12-4
CASSGFPGYGYTF
>TRBJ2-1|TRBV7-9
CASSLGGSGRVHNEQFF
>TRBJ2-7|TRBV27
CATEGASSYEQYF
>TRBJ2-4|TRBV7-9
CASSSTTGALAKNIQYF
>TRBJ2-3|TRBV6-6
CASSKRHPSTDTQYF
>TRBJ2-7|TRBV27
CASSLWSGTPYEQYF
>TRBJ2-7|TRBV5-1
CASSPTNAEQYF
>TRBJ2-5|TRBV10-3
CASSDGYQETQYF
>TRBJ2-4|TRBV27
CASSFGGANNIQYF
>TRBJ2-5|TRBV28
CASSLSGRAPEPQYF
>TRBJ2-2|TRBV7-9
CASREATGELFF
>TRBJ2-3|TRBV2
CATLKLDTQYF
>TRBJ1-3|TRBV7-2
CASSKTGSDSGNTIYF
>TRBJ2-7|TRBV6-2/TRBV6-3
CASTDRGETYEQYF
>TRBJ2-7|TRBV9
CASSVAANSYEQYF
>TRBJ2-1|TRBV6-2/TRBV6-3
CASSPPGTSGFTYNEQFF
>TRBJ2-3|TRBV28
CAIVGGTSGRREGTDTRYF
>TRBJ1-5|TRBV6-2/TRBV6-3
CASVDRANQPQHF
>TRBJ1-5|TRBV4-1
CASSQIPRDNQPQHF
>TRBJ2-7|TRBV13
CASSFGAGVHEQYF
>TRBJ2-3|TRBV6-8
CASSFLSQYF
>TRBJ2-3|TRBV20-1
CSARGRPTDTQYF
>TRBJ2-1|TRBV7-2
CASSPGLAGLEQFF
>TRBJ1-3|TRBV7-8
CASSRPDSGDREAGNTKYF